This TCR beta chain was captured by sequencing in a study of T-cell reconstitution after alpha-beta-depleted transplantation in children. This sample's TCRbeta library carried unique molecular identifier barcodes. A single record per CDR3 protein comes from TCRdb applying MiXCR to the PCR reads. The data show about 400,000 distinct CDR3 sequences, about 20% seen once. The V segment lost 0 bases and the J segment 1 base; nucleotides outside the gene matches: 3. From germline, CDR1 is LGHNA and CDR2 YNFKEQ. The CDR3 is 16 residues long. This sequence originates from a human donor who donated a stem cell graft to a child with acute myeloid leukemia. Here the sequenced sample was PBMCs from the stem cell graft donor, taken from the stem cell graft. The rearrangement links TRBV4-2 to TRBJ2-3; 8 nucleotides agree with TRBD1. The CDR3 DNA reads TGTGCCAGCAGCCAAGACCAGGGGGCAGGCACAGATACGCAGTATTTT. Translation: CASSQDQGAGTDTQYF.